This section outlines one T cell receptor beta chain sequence together with its context. Antigen specificity is unknown. These data come from a study of regulatory T cells in long-lasting Graves disease. The study's findings and limits: Public clonotype sharing was higher in persistent than newly diagnosed patients.

V was trimmed by 5 bases and J by 0 bases, leaving 11 bases between them. This CDR3 region has 13 residues. The germline gives CDR1 DFQATT, CDR2 SNEGSKA (reference sequence). This sample's time point: persistent/refractory GD, antithyroid drugs over 5 years with positive TRAb. PBMCs were the source of the RNA used for TCR sequencing. The EDTA tubes were filled with about 9 milliliters of drawn peripheral blood. CDR3-region Arm-PCR and iRepertoire HTBI primers produced the TCR beta libraries. TCRdb processed the multiplex PCR reads anew with MiXCR; each CDR3 protein has one entry. The sample gives 400,000 to 500,000 distinct CDR3 sequences, about 22% of which show up once; approximately 6.4% is in the top ten.

The receptor was isolated from a female donor with Graves disease. The chain couples TRBV20-1 to TRBJ2-7; tentatively, D is TRBD2 (6 bases). The sequencing here drew on peripheral blood mononuclear cells (PBMCs), taken when the disease was refractory, from a patient treated with antithyroid drugs. Here the CDR3 reads CSAASVSSYEQYF. The CDR3 region has the DNA TGCAGTGCTGCTAGCGTAAGCTCCTACGAGCAGTACTTC.